The 2 T cell receptor beta chains given below trace back to one sample, sequenced in a study of blood T cell repertoires in COVID-19. The data were produced by immunoSEQ multiplex PCR, yet TCRdb's version contains in-frame clones alone and is incomplete. The table lists about 170,000 clones, just under 85% of them singletons, with 7.5% to 9.5% in the top ten. Sequencing input: peripheral blood. The source of these receptors is a man aged 35 to 55 who had recovered from COVID-19.

This chain uses TRBV5-6 with TRBJ1-1, with unresolved D. Germline V gene data show CDR1 as SGHDT and CDR2 as YYEEEE. The V end lost 0 bases, the J end lost 4 bases, and 7 bases lay between the germline ends. This CDR3 has 13 residues. The DNA for the CDR3 is TGTGCCAGCAGCTTGGTCCGGGGCACTGAAGCTTTCTTT. It encodes CASSLVRGTEAFF.

The chain links TRBV28 to TRBJ1-4; a weak D match, TRBD1 (5 bases). The CDR3 contains 14 residues. Germline V gene sequence: CDR1 MDHEN, CDR2 SYDVKM. Trimming took 2 bases from V and 7 from J, leaving 11 bases between them. CDR3 in amino acids: CASSLQGKGEKLFF. The DNA for the CDR3 is TGTGCCAGCAGTTTACAGGGAAAGGGTGAAAAACTGTTTTTT.